This T cell receptor beta chain was profiled in a study of OX40 agonist ivuxolimab in advanced cancers. In germline, CDR1 is MDHEN, CDR2 SYDVKM. The CDR3 totals 18 residues. V was pared by 9 bases and J by 2 bases, with 16 bases of the junction left unmatched. Generated by immunoSEQ multiplex PCR, the TCRdb table keeps only in-frame clones and is missing some. This table has 25,000 to 30,000 clones, around four fifths appearing once. This TCR was recovered from an adult with an advanced solid tumor such as melanoma, head and neck, liver or kidney cancer. The sequenced sample was CD4+ or CD8+ T cells sorted from blood, obtained in a trial of the OX40 agonist ivuxolimab. V is TRBV28 and J is TRBJ2-1, with 10 bases identical to TRBD2. CDR3 region: CASWSLPGLALPYNEQFF. The CDR3 coding sequence is TGTGCCAGTTGGAGCTTACCGGGACTAGCGCTTCCCTACAATGAGCAGTTCTTC. The full variable domain, completed using reference TRBV28 and TRBJ2-1, is DVKVTQSSRYLVKRTGEKVFLECVQDMDHENMFWYRQDPGLGLRLIYFSYDVKMKEKGDIPEGYSVSREKKERFSLILESASTNQTSMYLCASWSLPGLALPYNEQFFGPGTRLTVL.